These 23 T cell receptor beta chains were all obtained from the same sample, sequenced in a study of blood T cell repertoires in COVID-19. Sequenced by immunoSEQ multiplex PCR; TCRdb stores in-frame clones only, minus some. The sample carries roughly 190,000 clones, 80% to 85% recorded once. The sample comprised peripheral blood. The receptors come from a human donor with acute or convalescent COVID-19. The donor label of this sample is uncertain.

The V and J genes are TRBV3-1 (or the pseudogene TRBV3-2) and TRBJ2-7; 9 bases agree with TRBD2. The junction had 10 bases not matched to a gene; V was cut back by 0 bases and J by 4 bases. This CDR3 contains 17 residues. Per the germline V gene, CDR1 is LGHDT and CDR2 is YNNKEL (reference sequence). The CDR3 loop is CASSQDGRREGPYEQYF. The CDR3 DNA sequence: TGTGCCAGCAGCCAAGACGGAAGGCGGGAGGGCCCTTACGAGCAGTACTTC.

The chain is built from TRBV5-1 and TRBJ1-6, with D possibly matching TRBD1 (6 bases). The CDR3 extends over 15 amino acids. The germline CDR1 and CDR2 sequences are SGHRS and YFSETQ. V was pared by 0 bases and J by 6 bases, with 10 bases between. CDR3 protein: CASSLGQAINSPLHF. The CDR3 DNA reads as TGCGCCAGCAGCTTGGGACAGGCTATTAATTCACCCCTCCACTTT.

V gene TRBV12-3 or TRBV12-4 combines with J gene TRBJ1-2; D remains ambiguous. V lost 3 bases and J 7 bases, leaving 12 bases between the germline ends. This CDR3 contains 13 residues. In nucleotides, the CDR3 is TGTGCCAGCAGTTTTGGGCAGCTCCCTGGCTACACCTTC. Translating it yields CASSFGQLPGYTF.

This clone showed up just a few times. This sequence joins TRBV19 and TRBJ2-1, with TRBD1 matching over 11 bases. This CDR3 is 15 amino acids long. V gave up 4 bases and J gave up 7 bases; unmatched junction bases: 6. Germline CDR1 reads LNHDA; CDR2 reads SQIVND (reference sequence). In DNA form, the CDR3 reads TGTGCCAGTAGTAAACTGGGACAGGGGGAGAATGAGCAGTTCTTC. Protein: CASSKLGQGENEQFF.

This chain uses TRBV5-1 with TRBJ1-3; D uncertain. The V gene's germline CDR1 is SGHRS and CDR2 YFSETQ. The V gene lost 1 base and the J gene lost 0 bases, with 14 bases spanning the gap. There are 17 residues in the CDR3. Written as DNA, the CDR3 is TGCGCCAGCAGCTTGAGGCCTCAGGCGAACTCTGGAAACACCATATATTTT. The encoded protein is CASSLRPQANSGNTIYF.

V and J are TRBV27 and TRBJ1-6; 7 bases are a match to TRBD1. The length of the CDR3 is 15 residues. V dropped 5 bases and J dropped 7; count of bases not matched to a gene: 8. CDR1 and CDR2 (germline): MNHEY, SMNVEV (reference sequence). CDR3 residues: CASSPRAGGNSPLHF. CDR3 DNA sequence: TGTGCCAGCAGTCCTCGGGCAGGGGGAAATTCACCCCTCCACTTT.

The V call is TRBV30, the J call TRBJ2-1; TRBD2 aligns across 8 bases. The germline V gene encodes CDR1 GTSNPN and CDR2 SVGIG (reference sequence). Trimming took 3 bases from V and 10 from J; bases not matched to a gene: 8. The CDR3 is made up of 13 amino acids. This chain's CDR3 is CAWRTSGGGEQFF. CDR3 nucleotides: TGTGCCTGGAGAACTAGCGGAGGCGGGGAGCAGTTCTTC.

CDR3 sequence: CASSPYRAVNTEAFF. Here the CDR3 DNA reads TGTGCCAGCAGCCCATACAGGGCGGTGAACACTGAAGCTTTCTTT. The chain is built from TRBV7-3 and TRBJ1-1; a weak D match, TRBD1 (6 bases). CDR1 is SGHTA and CDR2 is FQGTGA in the germline V gene. The CDR3 is 15 residues long. V was clipped by 5 bases and J by 0 bases, with 13 bases between them.

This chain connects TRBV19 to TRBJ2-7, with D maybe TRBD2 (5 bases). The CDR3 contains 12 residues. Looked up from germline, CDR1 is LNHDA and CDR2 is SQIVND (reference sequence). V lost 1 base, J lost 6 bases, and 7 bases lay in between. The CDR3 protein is CASSIGGSEQYF. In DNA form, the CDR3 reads TGTGCCAGTAGTATAGGAGGGTCCGAGCAGTACTTC.

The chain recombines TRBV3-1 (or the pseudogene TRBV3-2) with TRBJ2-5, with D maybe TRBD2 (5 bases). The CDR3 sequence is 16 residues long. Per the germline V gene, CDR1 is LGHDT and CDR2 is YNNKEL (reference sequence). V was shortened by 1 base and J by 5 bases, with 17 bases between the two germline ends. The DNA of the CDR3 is TGTGCCAGCAGCCAAGCAGTTCAAGTGGGGAGCGAGACCCAGTACTTC. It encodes CASSQAVQVGSETQYF.

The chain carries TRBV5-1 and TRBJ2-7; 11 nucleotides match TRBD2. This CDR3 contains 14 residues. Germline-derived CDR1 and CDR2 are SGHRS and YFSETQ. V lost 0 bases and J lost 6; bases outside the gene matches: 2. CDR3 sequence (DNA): TGCGCCAGCAGCTTGGCGACTAGCGGGACCGAGCAGTACTTC. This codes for CASSLATSGTEQYF.

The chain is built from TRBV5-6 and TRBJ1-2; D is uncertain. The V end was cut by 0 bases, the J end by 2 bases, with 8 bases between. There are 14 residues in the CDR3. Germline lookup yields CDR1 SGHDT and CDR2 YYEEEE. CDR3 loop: CASSLGPGNYGYTF. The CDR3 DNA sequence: TGTGCCAGCAGCTTGGGTCCAGGCAACTATGGCTACACCTTC.

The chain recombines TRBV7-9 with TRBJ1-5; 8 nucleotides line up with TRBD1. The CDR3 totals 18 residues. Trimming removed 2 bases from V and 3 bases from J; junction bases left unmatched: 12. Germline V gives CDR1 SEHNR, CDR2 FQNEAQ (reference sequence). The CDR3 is CASSLRTGWRGDNQPQHF. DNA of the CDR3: TGTGCCAGCAGCTTAAGGACAGGGTGGAGGGGGGACAATCAGCCCCAGCATTTT.

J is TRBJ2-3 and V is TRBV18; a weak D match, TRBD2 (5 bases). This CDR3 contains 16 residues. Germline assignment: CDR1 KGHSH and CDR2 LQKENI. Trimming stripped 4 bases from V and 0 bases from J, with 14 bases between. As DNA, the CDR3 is TGTGCCAGCTCACGGACGAGGGCCGCTAGCACAGATACGCAGTATTTT. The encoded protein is CASSRTRAASTDTQYF. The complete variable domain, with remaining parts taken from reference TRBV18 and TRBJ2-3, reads NAGVMQNPRHLVRRRGQEARLRCSPMKGHSHVYWYRQLPEEGLKFMVYLQKENIIDESGMPKERFSAEFPKEGPSILRIQQVVRGDSAAYFCASSRTRAASTDTQYFGPGTRLTVL.

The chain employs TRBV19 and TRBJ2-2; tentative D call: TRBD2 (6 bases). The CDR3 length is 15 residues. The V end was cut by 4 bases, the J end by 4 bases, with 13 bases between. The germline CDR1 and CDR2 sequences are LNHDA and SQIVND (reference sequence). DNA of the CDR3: TGTGCCAGTAGTACCTCCAGGGAGGTCACCGGGGAGCTGTTTTTT. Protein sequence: CASSTSREVTGELFF.

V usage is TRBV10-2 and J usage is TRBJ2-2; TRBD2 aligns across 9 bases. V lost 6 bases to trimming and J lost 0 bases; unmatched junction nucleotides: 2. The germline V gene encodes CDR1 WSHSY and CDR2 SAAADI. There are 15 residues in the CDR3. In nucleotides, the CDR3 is TGCGCCAGCAGATTAGCGGGGGCGAACACCGGGGAGCTGTTTTTT. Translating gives CASRLAGANTGELFF.

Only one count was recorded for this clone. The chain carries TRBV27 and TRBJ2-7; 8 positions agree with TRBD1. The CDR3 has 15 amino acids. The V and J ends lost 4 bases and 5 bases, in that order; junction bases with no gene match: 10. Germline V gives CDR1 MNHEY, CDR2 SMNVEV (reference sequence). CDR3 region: CASSYYRGFIDEQYF. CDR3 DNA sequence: TGTGCCAGCAGTTATTACAGGGGGTTTATCGACGAGCAGTACTTC.

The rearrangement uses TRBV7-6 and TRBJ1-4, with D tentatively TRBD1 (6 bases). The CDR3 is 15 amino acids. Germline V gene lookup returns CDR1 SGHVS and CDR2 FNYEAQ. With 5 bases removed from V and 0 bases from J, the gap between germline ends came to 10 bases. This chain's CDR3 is CASSPRTATNEKLFF. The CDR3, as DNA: TGTGCCAGCAGCCCAAGGACAGCAACTAATGAAAAACTGTTTTTT.

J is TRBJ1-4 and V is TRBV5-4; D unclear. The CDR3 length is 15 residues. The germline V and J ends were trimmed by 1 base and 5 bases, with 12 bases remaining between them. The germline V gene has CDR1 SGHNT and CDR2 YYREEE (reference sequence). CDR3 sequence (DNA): TGTGCCAGCAGCTTGTCGGCGGATCGGAATGAAAAACTGTTTTTT. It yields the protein CASSLSADRNEKLFF.

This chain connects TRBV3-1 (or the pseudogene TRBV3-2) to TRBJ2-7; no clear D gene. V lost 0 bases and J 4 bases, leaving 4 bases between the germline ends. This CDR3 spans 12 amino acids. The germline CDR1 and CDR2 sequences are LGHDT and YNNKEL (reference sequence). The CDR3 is CASSQDPYEQYF. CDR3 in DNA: TGTGCCAGCAGCCAAGATCCTTACGAGCAGTACTTC.

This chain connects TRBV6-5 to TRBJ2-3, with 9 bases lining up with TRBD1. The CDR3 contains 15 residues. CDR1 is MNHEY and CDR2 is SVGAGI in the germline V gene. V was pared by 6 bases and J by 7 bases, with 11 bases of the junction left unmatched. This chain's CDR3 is CASRPPGQGQNTQYF. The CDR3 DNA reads TGTGCCAGCAGACCACCGGGACAGGGACAAAATACGCAGTATTTT.

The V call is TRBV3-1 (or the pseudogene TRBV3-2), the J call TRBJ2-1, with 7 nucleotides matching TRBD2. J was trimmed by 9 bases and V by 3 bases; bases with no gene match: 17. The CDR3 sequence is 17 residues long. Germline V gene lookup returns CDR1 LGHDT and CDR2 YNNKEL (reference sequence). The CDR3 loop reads CASSHAWEGGRRVEQFF. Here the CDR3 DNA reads TGTGCCAGCAGCCACGCATGGGAGGGCGGGAGAAGGGTTGAGCAGTTCTTC.

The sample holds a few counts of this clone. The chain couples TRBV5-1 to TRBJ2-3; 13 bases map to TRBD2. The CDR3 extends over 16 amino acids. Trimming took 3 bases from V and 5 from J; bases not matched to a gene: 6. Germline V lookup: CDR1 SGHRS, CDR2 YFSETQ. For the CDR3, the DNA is TGCGCCAGCAGCTCCCTACTAGCGGGAGGGCAAGATACGCAGTATTTT. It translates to CASSSLLAGGQDTQYF.